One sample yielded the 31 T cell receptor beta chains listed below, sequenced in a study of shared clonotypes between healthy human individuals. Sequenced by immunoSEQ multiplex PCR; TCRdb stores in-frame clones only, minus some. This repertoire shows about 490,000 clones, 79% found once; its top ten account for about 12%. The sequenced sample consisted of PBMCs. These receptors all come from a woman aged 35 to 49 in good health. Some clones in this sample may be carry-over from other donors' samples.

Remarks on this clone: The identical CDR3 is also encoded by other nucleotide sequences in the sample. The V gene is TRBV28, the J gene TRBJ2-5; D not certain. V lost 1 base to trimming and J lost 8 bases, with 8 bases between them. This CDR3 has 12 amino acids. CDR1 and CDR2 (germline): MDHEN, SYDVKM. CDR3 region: CASSLYRGTQYF. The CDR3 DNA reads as TGTGCCAGCAGTTTATACCGAGGAACCCAGTACTTC.

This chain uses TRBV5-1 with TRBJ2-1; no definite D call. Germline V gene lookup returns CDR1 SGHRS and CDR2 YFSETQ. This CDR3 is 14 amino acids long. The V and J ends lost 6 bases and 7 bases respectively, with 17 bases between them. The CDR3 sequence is CASKSRVGPNEQFF. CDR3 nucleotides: TGCGCCAGCAAGTCTCGAGTGGGCCCTAATGAGCAGTTCTTC.

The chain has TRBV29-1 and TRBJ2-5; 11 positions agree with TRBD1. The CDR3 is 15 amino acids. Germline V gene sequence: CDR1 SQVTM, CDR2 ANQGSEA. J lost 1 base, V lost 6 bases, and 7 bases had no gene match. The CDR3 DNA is TGCAGCGTAAAGGGACAGGGGGTGGGCCAAGAGACCCAGTACTTC. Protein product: CSVKGQGVGQETQYF.

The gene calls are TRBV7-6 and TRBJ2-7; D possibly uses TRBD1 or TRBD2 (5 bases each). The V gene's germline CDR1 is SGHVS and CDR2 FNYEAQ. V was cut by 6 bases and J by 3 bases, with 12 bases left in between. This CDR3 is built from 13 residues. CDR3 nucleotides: TGTGCCAGCAGTTACCGGGACGACTACGAGCAGTACTTC. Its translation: CASSYRDDYEQYF.

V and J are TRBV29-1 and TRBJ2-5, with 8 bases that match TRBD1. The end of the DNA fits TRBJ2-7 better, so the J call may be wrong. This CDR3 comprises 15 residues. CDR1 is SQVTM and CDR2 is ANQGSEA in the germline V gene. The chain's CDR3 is CSAERTGKSPYEQYF. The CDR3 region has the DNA TGCAGCGCGGAAAGGACAGGGAAGAGCCCCTACGAGCAGTACTTC.

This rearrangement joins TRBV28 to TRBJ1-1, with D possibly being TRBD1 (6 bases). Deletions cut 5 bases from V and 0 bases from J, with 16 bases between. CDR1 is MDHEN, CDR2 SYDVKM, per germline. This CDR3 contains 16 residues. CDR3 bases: TGTGCCAGCAGTCTAGAGGGGGGGCTTATGAACACTGAAGCTTTCTTT. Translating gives CASSLEGGLMNTEAFF. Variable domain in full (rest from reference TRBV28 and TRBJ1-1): DVKVTQSSRYLVKRTGEKVFLECVQDMDHENMFWYRQDPGLGLRLIYFSYDVKMKEKGDIPEGYSVSREKKERFSLILESASTNQTSMYLCASSLEGGLMNTEAFFGQGTRLTVV.

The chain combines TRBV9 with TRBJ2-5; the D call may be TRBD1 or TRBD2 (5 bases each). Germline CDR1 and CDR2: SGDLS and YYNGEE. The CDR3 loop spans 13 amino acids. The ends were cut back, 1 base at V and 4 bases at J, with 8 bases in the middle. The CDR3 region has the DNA TGTGCCAGCAGCGTATATGGGACAGAGACCCAGTACTTC. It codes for CASSVYGTETQYF.

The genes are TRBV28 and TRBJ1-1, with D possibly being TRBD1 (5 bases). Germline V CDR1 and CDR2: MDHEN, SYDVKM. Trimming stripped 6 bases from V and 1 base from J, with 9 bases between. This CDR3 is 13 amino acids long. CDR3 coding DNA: TGTGCCAGCAGGACAACAGGGAACACTGAAGCTTTCTTT. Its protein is CASRTTGNTEAFF.

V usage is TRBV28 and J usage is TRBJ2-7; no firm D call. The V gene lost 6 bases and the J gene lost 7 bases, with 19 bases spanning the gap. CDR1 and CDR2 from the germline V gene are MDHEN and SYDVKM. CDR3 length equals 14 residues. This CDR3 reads CASSAPGLASEQYF. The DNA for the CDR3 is TGTGCCAGCAGCGCCCCCGGCTTAGCCTCTGAGCAGTACTTC.

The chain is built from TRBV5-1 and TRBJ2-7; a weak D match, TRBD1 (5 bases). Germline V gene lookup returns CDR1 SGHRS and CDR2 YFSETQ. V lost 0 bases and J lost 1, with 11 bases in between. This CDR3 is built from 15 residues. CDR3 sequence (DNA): TGCGCCAGCAGCTTGGAGAGCCAGGGATCCTACGAGCAGTACTTC. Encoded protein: CASSLESQGSYEQYF.

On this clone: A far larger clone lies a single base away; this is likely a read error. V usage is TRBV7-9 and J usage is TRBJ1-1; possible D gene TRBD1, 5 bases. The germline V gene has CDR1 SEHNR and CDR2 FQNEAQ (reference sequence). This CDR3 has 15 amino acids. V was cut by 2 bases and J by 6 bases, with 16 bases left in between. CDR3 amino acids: CASSLQRALGAEAFF. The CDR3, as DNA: TGTGCCAGCAGCTTACAGAGGGCCCTGGGGGCTGAAGCTTTCTTT. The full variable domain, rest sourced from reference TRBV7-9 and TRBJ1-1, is DTGVSQNPRHKITKRGQNVTFRCDPISEHNRLYWYRQTLGQGPEFLTYFQNEAQLEKSRLLSDRFSAERPKGSFSTLEIQRTEQGDSAMYLCASSLQRALGAEAFFGQGTRLTVV.

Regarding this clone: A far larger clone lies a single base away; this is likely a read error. The CDR3: CSGQLGETRYF. In DNA form, the CDR3 reads TGCAGCGGACAGTTAGGAGAGACCCGGTACTTC. The chain employs TRBV20-1 and TRBJ2-5; maybe TRBD1 (6 bases). The length of the CDR3 is 11 residues. Germline assignment: CDR1 DFQATT and CDR2 SNEGSKA (reference sequence).

CDR3 region: CASTPGWMNTEAFF. The CDR3 nucleotides are TGTGCCAGTACCCCAGGGTGGATGAACACTGAAGCTTTCTTT. The chain uses TRBV19 and TRBJ1-1; D might be TRBD1 (5 bases). Germline CDR1 and CDR2: LNHDA and SQIVND (reference sequence). The ends were cut back, 7 bases at V and 0 bases at J, with 12 bases in the middle. This CDR3 spans 14 amino acids.

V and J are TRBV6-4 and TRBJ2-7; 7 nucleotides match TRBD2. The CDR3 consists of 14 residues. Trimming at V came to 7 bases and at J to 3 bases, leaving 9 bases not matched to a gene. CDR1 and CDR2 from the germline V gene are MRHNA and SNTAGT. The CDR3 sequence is CASNFRGSCYEQYF. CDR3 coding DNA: TGTGCCAGCAATTTTCGCGGGAGCTGCTACGAGCAGTACTTC.

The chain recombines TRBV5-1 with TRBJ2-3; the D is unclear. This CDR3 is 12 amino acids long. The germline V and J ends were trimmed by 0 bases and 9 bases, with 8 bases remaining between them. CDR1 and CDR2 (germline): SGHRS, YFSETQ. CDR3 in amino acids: CASSLEFETQYF. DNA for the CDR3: TGCGCCAGCAGCTTGGAATTTGAGACGCAGTATTTT. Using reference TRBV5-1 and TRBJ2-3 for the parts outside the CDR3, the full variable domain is KAGVTQTPRYLIKTRGQQVTLSCSPISGHRSVSWYQQTPGQGLQFLFEYFSETQRNKGNFPGRFSGRQFSNSRSEMNVSTLELGDSALYLCASSLEFETQYFGPGTRLTVL.

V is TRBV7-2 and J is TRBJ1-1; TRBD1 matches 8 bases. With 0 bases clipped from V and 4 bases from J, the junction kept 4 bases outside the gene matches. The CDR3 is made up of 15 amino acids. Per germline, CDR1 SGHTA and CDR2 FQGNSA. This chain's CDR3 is CASSLAPTGGTEAFF. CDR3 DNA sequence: TGTGCCAGCAGCTTAGCCCCTACAGGGGGCACTGAAGCTTTCTTT.

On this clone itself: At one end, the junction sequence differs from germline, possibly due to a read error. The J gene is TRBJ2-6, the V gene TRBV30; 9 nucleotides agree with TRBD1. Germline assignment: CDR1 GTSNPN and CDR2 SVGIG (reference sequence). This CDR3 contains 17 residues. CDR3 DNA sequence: TGTGCCGGGAGGGGGGACAGGGCTCTCTCTGGGGCCAACGTCCTGACTTTC. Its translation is CAGRGDRALSGANVLTF.

CDR3 in amino acids: CASSLDREAGETQYF. The CDR3 nucleotides are TGTGCCAGCAGCTTAGACAGGGAGGCGGGAGAGACCCAGTACTTC. J is TRBJ2-5 and V is TRBV11-2, with TRBD2 as a possible D gene (6 bases). The germline V gene has CDR1 SGHAT and CDR2 FQNNGV. CDR3 size: 15 residues. Trimming took 0 bases from V and 4 from J, leaving 12 bases between them. The complete variable domain, with remaining parts taken from reference TRBV11-2 and TRBJ2-5, reads EAGVAQSPRYKIIEKRQSVAFWCNPISGHATLYWYQQILGQGPKLLIQFQNNGVVDDSQLPKDRFSAERLKGVDSTLKIQPAKLEDSAVYLCASSLDREAGETQYFGPGTRLLVL.

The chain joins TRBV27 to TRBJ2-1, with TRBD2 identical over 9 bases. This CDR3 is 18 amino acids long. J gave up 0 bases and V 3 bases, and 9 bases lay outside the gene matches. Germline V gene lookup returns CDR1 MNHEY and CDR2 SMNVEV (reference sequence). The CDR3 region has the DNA TGTGCCAGCAGTTTTCGTGGACTAGCGCATAGCTCCTACAATGAGCAGTTCTTC. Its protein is CASSFRGLAHSSYNEQFF.

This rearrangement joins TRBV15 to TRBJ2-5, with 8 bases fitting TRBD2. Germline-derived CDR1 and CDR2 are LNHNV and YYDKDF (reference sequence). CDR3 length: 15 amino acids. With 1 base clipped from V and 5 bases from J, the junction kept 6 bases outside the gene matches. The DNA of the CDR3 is TGTGCCACCAGCAGAGTTCCAGCGGGAGTGGAGACCCAGTACTTC. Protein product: CATSRVPAGVETQYF.

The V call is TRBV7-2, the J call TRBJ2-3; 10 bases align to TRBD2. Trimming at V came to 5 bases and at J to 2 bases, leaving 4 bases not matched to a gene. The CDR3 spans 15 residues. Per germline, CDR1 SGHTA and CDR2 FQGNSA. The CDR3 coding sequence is TGTGCCAGCAGCATGGGACTAGCGTTCACAGATACGCAGTATTTT. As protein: CASSMGLAFTDTQYF.

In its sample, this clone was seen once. CDR3 residues: CASSSTGSSGANVLTF. The CDR3, as DNA: TGTGCCAGTAGTTCGACAGGGAGCTCTGGGGCCAACGTCCTGACTTTC. The chain carries TRBV19 and TRBJ2-6, with 7 bases matching TRBD1. J gave up 0 bases and V 5 bases, and 4 bases lay outside the gene matches. Germline CDR1 and CDR2: LNHDA and SQIVND (reference sequence). The CDR3 is 16 residues long.

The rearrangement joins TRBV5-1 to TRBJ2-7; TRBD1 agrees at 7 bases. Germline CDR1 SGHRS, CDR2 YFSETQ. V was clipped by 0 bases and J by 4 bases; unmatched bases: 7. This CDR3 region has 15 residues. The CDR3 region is CASSLGGQRTYEQYF. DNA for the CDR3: TGCGCCAGCAGCTTGGGGGGACAGAGAACATACGAGCAGTACTTC.

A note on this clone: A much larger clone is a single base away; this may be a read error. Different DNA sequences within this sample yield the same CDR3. The CDR3 region has the DNA TGCGCCAGCAGCTCCCAAGAGACCCAGTACTTC. This sequence encodes CASSSQETQYF. The chain is built from TRBV5-1 and TRBJ2-5; D uncertain. There are 11 residues in the CDR3. V was cut by 3 bases and J by 1 base, with 1 base left in between. Germline CDR1 and CDR2: SGHRS and YFSETQ.

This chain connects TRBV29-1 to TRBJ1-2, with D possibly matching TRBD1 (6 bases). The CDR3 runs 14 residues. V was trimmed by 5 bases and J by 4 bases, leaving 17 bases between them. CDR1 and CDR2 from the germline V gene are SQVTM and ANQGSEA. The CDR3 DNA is TGCAGCGTTAAGACAGGCGGGGGTGGCTATGGCTACACCTTC. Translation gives CSVKTGGGGYGYTF.

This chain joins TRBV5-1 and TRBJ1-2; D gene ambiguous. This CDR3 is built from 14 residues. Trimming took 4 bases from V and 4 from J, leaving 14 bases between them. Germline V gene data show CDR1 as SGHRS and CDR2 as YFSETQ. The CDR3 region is CASSLSPGSYGYTF. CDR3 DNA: TGCGCCAGCAGCCTATCACCGGGTAGCTATGGCTACACCTTC.

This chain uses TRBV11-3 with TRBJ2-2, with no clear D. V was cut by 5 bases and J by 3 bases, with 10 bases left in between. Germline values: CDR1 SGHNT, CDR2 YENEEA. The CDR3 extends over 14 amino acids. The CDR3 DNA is TGTGCCAGCAGCCCCGGCCGGGACACCGGGGAGCTGTTTTTT. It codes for CASSPGRDTGELFF.

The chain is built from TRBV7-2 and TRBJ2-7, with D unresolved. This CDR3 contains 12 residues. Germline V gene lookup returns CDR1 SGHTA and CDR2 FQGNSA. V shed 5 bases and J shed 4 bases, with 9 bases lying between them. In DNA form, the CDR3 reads TGTGCCAGCAGCCGGTGGGGTTACGAGCAGTACTTC. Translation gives CASSRWGYEQYF.

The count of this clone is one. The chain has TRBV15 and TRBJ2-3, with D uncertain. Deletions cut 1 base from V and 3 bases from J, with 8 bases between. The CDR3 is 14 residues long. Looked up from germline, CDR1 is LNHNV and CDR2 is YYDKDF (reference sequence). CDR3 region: CATSRVRRTDTQYF. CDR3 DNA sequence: TGTGCCACCAGCAGAGTTAGGCGGACAGATACGCAGTATTTT.

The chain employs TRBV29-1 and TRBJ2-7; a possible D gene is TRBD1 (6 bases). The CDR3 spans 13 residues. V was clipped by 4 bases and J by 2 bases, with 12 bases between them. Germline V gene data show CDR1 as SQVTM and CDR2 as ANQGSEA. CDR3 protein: CSVGTALTYEQYF. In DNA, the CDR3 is TGCAGCGTTGGGACAGCACTGACCTACGAGCAGTACTTC.

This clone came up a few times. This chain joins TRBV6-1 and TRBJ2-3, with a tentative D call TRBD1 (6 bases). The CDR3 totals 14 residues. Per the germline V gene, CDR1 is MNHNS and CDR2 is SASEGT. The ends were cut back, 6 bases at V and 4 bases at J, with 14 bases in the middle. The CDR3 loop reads CASRGDTESDTQYF. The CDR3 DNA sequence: TGTGCCAGCAGGGGGGACACAGAATCAGATACGCAGTATTTT.